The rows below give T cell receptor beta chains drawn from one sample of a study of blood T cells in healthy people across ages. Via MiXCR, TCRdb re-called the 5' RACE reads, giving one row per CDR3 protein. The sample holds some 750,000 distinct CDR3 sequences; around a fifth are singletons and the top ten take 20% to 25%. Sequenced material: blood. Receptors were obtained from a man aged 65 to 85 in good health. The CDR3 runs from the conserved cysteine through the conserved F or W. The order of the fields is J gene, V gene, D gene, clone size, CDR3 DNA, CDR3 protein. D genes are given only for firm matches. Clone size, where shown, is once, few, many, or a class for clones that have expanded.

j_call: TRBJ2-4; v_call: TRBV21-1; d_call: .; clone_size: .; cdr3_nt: TGTGCCAGCACCTCTTGGGGGCACCAAAATACCAAAAACATTCAGTACTTC; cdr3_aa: CASTSWGHQNTKNIQYF
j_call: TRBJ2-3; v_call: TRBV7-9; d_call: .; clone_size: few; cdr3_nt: TGTGCCAGCAGCTTACGGGACACAGATACGCAGTATTTT; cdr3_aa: CASSLRDTDTQYF
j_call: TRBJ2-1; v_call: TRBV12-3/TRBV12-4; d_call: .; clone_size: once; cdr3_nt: TGTGCCAGCAGTTTAGTGACTAGTCGGAGAAGTGAGCAGTTCTTC; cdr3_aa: CASSLVTSRRSEQFF
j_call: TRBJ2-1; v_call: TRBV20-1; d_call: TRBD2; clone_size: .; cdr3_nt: TGCAGTGCCACTTCCCCTATCGGGAGGGCCTACAATGAGCAGTCCTTC; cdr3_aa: CSATSPIGRAYNEQSF
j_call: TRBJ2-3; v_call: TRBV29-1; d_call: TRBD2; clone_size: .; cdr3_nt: TGCAGCGTTGACCTAGCGGGGCCCCACACAGATACGCAGTATTTT; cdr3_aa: CSVDLAGPHTDTQYF
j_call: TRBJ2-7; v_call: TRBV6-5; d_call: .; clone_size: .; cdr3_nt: TGTGCCAGCACTCGTACACTGGGGGCCTCCTACGAGCAGTACTTC; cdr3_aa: CASTRTLGASYEQYF
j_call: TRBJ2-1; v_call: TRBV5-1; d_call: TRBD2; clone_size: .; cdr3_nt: TGCGCCAGCAGCTCGATAGCGGGAGTTAAGAATGAGCAGTTCTTC; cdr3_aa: CASSSIAGVKNEQFF
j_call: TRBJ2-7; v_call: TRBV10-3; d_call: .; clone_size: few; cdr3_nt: TGTGCCATCAGTGAGTCGGGTCCCCTCGACCTCTACGAGCAGTACTTC; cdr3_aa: CAISESGPLDLYEQYF
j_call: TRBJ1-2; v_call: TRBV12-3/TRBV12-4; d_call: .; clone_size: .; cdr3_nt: TGTGCCAGCAGTTTACCAGGGCTTGAAGGCTACACCTTC; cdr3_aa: CASSLPGLEGYTF
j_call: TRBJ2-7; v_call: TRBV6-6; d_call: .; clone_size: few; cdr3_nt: TGTGCCAGCGGGGGTATGACCTACGAGCAGTACTTC; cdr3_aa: CASGGMTYEQYF
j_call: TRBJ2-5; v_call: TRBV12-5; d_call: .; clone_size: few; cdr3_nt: TGTGCTAGTGGTCCTTTGGACGGAGAGACCCAGTACTTC; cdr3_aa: CASGPLDGETQYF
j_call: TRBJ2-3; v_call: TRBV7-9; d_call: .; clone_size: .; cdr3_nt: TGTGCCAGCAGCCGTATTTCTGTCGGCACAGATACGCAGTATTTT; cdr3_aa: CASSRISVGTDTQYF
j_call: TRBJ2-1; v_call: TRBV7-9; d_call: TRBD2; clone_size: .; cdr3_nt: TGTGCCAGCAGCTTAGTAGTTAGCGGGGGAAATGAGCAGTTCTTC; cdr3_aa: CASSLVVSGGNEQFF
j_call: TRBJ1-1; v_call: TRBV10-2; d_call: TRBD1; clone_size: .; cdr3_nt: TGCGCCAGCTACCCGACGGGACAGGGGAAGGTCACTGAAGCTTTCTTT; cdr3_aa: CASYPTGQGKVTEAFF
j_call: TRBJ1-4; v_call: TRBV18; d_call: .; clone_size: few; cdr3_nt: TGTGCCAGCTCTGCATCAACTAATGAAAAACTGTTTTTT; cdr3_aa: CASSASTNEKLFF
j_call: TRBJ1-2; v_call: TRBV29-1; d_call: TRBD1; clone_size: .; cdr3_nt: TGCAGCGTTGAAAGGTTGGGGACAGTCGGCTACACCTTC; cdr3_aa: CSVERLGTVGYTF
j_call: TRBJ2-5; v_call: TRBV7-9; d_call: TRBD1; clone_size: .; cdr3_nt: TGTGCCAGCAGCTTAGTCCTACAGACAGGGTCGAAAGAGACCCAGTACTTC; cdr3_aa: CASSLVLQTGSKETQYF
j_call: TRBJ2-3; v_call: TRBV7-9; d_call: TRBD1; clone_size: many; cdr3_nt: TGTGCCAGCAGCCAAACCGGGACAGTCACAGATACGCAGTATTTT; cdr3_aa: CASSQTGTVTDTQYF
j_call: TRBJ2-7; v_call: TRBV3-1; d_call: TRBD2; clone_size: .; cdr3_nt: TGTGCCAGCAACCGCGGGACTAGCGGGCCAGGTTACGAGCAGTACTTC; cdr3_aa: CASNRGTSGPGYEQYF
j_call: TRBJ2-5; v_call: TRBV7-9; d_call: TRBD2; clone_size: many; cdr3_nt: TGTGCCAGCAGCTACGGGACTAGCGGGACTCAAGAGACCCAGTACTTC; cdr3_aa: CASSYGTSGTQETQYF
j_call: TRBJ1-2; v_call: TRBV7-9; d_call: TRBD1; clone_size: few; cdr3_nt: TGTGCCAGCAGCTCAGGACAGGGGGCACATGGCTACACCTTC; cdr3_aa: CASSSGQGAHGYTF
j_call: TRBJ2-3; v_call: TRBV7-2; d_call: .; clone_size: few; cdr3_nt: TGTGCCAGCAGCCCTCTGAGGGCCGGGGCAGATACGCAGTATTTT; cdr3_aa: CASSPLRAGADTQYF
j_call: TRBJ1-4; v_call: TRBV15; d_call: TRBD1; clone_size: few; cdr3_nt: TGTGCCACCAGCAGAAGCAGGGGGCTAGGCGAAAAACTGTTTTTT; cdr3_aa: CATSRSRGLGEKLFF
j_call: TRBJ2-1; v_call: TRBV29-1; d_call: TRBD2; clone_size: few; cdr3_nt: TGCAGCGTTTCACTAGCGGGAGCCTACAATGAGCAGTTCTTC; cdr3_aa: CSVSLAGAYNEQFF
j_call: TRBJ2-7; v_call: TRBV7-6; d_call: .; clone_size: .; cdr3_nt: TGTGCCAGCAGCTTAGTTTACAGTCGGGAGCAGTACTTC; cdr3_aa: CASSLVYSREQYF
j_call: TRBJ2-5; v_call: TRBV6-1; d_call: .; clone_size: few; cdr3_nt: TGTGCCAGCAGTGAAGGAGGGACCGAGGGGGAGACCCAGTACTTC; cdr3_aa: CASSEGGTEGETQYF
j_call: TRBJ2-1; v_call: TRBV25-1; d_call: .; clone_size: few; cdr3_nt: TGTGCCAGCAGTTCGGGGGTGGGGGACAATGAGCAGTTCTTC; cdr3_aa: CASSSGVGDNEQFF
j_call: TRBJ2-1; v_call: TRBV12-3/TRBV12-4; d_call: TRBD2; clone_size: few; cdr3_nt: TGTGCCAGCAGTTTAGGACTAGCGGGAGTGAGGCAGTTCTTC; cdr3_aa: CASSLGLAGVRQFF
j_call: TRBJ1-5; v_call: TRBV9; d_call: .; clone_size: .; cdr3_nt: TGTGCCAGCAGCGCCGGAGGTGGAAGGGGGGCTCAGCCCCAGCATTTT; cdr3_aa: CASSAGGGRGAQPQHF
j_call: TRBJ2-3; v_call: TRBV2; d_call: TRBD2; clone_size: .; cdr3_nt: TGTGCCAGCACCCCGACTAGCGGGGCTGCGGATACGCAGTATTTT; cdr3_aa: CASTPTSGAADTQYF
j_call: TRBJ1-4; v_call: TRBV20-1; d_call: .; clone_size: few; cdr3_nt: TGCAGTGCTAGCACCATGGAGGCAAGAGGATGGGAAAAACTGTTTTTT; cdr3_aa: CSASTMEARGWEKLFF
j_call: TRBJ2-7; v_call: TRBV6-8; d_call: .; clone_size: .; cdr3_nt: TGTGCCAGCACCAAGACTAGCTCCTACGAGCAGTACTTC; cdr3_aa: CASTKTSSYEQYF
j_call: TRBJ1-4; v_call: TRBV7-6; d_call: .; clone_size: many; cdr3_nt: TGTGCCAGCAGCTTAGATGGGTTCTCTAATGAAAAACTGTTTTTT; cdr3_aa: CASSLDGFSNEKLFF
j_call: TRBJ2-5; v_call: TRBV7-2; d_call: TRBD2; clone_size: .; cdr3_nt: TGTGCCAGCAGCTTTTCTACTAGCGGGAGGGTAGAGACCCAGTACTTC; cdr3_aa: CASSFSTSGRVETQYF
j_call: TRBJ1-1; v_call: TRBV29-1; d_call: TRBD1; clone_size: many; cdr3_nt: TGCAGCGCCCGGACAGGGGGCGTCACTGAAGCTTTCTTT; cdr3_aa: CSARTGGVTEAFF
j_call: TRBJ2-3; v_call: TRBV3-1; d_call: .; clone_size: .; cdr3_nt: TGTGCCAGCAGCCACTCCGACTACCACACAGATACGCAGTATTTT; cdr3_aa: CASSHSDYHTDTQYF
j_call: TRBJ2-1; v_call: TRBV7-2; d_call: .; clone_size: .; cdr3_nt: TGTGCCAGCAGCACCGCCGGGACTGCCTACAATGAGCAGTTCTTC; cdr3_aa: CASSTAGTAYNEQFF
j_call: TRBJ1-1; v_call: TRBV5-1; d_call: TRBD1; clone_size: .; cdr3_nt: TGCGCCAGCAGCTCCTGGGACAGGGGTGTTACTGAAGCTTTCTTT; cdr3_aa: CASSSWDRGVTEAFF
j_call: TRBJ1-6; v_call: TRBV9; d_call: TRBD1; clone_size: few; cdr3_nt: TGTGCCAGCAGCTCAGGGGGGGGGTCACCCCTCCACTTT; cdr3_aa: CASSSGGGSPLHF
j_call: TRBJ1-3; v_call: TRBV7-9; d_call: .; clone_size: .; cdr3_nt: TGTGCCAGCGGGACCGCCAAAAACACCATATATTTT; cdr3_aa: CASGTAKNTIYF
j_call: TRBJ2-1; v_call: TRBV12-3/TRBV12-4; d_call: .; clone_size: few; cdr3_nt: TGTGCCAGCAGTTTTCCGGCACAGGGACTTGGTGAGCAGTTCTTC; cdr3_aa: CASSFPAQGLGEQFF
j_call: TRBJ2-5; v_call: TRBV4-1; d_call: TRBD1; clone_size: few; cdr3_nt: TGCGCCAGCAGCCAAGATAAGGGGACAGAAGAGACCCAGTACTTC; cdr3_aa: CASSQDKGTEETQYF
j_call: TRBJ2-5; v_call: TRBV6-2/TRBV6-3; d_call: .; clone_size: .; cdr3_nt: TGTGCCAGCAGTTGGACGGGGACCCAGTACTTC; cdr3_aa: CASSWTGTQYF